This T cell receptor beta chain emerged from a study of T-cell reconstitution after alpha-beta-depleted transplantation in children. This CDR3 region has 14 residues. In germline, CDR1 is DFQATT, CDR2 SNEGSKA (reference sequence). V gave up 3 bases and J gave up 6 bases, with 15 bases separating them. A TCRbeta library incorporating unique molecular identifiers was prepared. TCRdb re-analysed the PCR reads in MiXCR, keeping a single row per CDR3 protein. The sample has under 300,000 distinct CDR3 sequences; 9.7% are singletons. This receptor was identified in a human donor who donated a stem cell graft to a child with SCID. The chain links TRBV20-1 to TRBJ1-5, with unresolved D. The sample in question was PBMCs from the stem cell graft donor, obtained from the stem cell graft. The CDR3 DNA is TGCAGTGCTAGGGAACCCGCAGGTGGTCAGCCCCAGCATTTT. Encoded protein: CSAREPAGGQPQHF.